This TCR beta chain came from a study of blood T cell repertoires in COVID-19. The overall study: T cells, B-cell-depleted T cells, or PBMCs supplied cDNA or gDNA.

Participant age was 18 to 89 years, and participants resided in 20 to 30 US areas. Sequencing used immunoSEQ multiplex PCR; TCRdb keeps in-frame clones, though not all of them. The data hold hundreds of thousands of clones, with less than 90% observed a single time. The germline gives CDR1 SGHRS, CDR2 YFSETQ. The germline V and J ends were trimmed by 1 base and 2 bases, with 14 bases remaining between them. The CDR3 runs to 16 residues. The sequence derives from a woman in her 30s who had been exposed to COVID-19. The chain joins TRBV5-1 to TRBJ2-3, with a possible D match to TRBD2 (5 bases). Sequenced input: PBMCs or T cells enriched from blood (not recorded which). The DNA for the CDR3 is TGCGCCAGCAGCTTGAAGGCTAGCTGGGCCACAGATACGCAGTATTTT. This sequence encodes CASSLKASWATDTQYF.